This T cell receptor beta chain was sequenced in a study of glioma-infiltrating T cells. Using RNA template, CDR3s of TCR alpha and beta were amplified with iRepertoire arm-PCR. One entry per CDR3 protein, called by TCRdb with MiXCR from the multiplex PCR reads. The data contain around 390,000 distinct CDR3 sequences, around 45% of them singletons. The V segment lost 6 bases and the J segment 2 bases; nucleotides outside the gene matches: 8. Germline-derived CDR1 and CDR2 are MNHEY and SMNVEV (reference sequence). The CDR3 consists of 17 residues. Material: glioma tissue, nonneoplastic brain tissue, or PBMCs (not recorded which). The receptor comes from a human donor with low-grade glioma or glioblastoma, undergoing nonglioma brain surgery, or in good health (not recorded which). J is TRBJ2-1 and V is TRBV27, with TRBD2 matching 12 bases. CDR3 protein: CASSRLAGVAPYNEQFF. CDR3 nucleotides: TGTGCCAGCAGCCGACTAGCGGGAGTGGCCCCCTACAATGAGCAGTTCTTC.